This T cell receptor (beta chain) was captured by sequencing in a study of blood T cell repertoires in COVID-19 (dated by TCRdb to 2018 to 2020). Describing the broader study: The collaborator samples originated in the United States, Italy and Spain and spanned the acute and convalescent phases of COVID-19. The material from the prospective study consisted of cDNA or gDNA derived from T cells, B-cell-depleted T cells, or PBMCs. The repertoires were released in a freely available public database meant as a resource for research on the immune response to SARS-CoV-2. Sample metadata almost always included a de-identified subject ID, COVID-19 status, age in years and sex. HLA class I and class II types, where available, came from metadata supplied by the sample provider rather than from assay-based typing. Deeply sampled blood TCRbeta repertoires from subjects exposed to, actively infected with, or recovered from COVID-19 were included in the dataset. Samples were obtained from the ongoing ImmuneRACE study (first 160 participants) and from 1,254 subjects provided by 6 global collaborators.

TCRbeta CDR3 regions were amplified from genomic DNA by means of the immunoSEQ Assay, a bias-controlled multiplex PCR. The paper's processing steps were these. The number of nucleated cells in each sample was estimated from the amplification of reference gene primers within the assay. To quantify the absolute abundance of each unique TCRbeta CDR3 rearrangement, sequence reads were collapsed and filtered. For each sample, productive Simpson clonality was calculated as the square root of Simpson's diversity index across productive rearrangements. TCRdb's version of the immuneACCESS table is confined to in-frame rearrangements and falls short of the full clone set. An unresolved V gene accounts for under half of the shortfall where checked; the remainder is of unknown origin. D and trimming come from the DNA, and the V and J calls and clone size come from that table. The table for this sample lists about 120,000 clones; 87% of them were counted only once. Together, the top ten hold around 4.9% of the sample.

Germline trimming amounts to 6 bases on V and 6 bases on J, with 8 as the count of junction bases outside the gene matches. From cysteine to phenylalanine, the CDR3 is 13 amino acids long. The only DNA kept is the CDR3, 39 bases in frame from the first base. From the germline V gene (reference sequence), CDR1 is SEHNR and CDR2 is FQNEAQ. Broader findings and caveats from the paper: The quantity of clinical and demographic metadata differed by source and by participant and was supplied without curation.

Each collaborating institution followed its own protocols to collect whole blood in K2EDTA tubes. For TCRbeta analysis, collaborators shipped samples as frozen whole blood, isolated PBMCs, or DNA extracted from either of those sample types. With respect to this clone: Its binding antigen is unknown. Base-call qualities are not available, and no considerably larger clone is one nucleotide away.

Here the chain combines TRBV7-9 and TRBJ2-7; a stretch of 7 junction bases matches TRBD2. The material sequenced was peripheral blood. The receptor was isolated from a human donor in a cohort sampled during active COVID-19. DNA sequence: TGTGCCAGCAGGCCGTCGACTAGCACCGAGCAGTACTTC. It translates as CASRPSTSTEQYF.